Listed here are 9 T cell receptor beta chains from one sample, sequenced in a study of T cells expressing NK-cell markers. TCRdb reprocessed the 5' RACE reads and reports one entry per CDR3 protein, with no DNA. Its clone listing holds 300,000 to 500,000 distinct CDR3 sequences. Sequencing used blood T cells: a sorted CD56 or NKG2C T cell subset, CD4+ or CD8+ T cells, or bulk PBMC T cells (not recorded which). All receptors derive from a woman between 45 and 65 years old in good health.

This sequence joins TRBV2 and TRBJ2-1; the TCRdb D gene call, TRBD1, has no DNA to confirm it. The germline gives CDR1 SNHLY, CDR2 FYNNEI. This CDR3 has 16 amino acids. The CDR3 is CASSLPWGQENNEQFF.

The chain recombines TRBV10-2 with TRBJ2-1. The CDR3 has 13 residues. The germline V gene encodes CDR1 WSHSY and CDR2 SAAADI. CDR3: CASRGISSNEQFF.

This chain links TRBV20-1 with TRBJ2-7; TCRdb picks TRBD2, but there is no DNA to check that call. Per germline, CDR1 DFQATT and CDR2 SNEGSKA (reference sequence). The CDR3 totals 12 residues. This CDR3 is CSARGTSAEQYF.

The chain has TRBV5-1 and TRBJ2-1; TCRdb's D gene call, TRBD1, goes unchecked for lack of DNA. The CDR3 has 18 residues. CDR1 SGHRS and CDR2 YFSETQ come from the germline V gene. This CDR3 is CASSPGGRGGAVYDEQFF.

The chain links TRBV19 to TRBJ2-1; TCRdb gives TRBD2 as the D gene, but with no DNA this cannot be confirmed. This CDR3 spans 14 amino acids. Germline V CDR1 and CDR2: LNHDA, SQIVND (reference sequence). CDR3 loop: CASRISGSGSEQFF.

The chain has TRBV25-1 and TRBJ2-7; the TCRdb D gene call, TRBD2, has no DNA to confirm it. The CDR3 runs to 13 residues. The germline V gene has CDR1 MGHDK and CDR2 SYGVNS. This chain's CDR3 is CACRTSGKGEQYF.

The V and J genes are TRBV20-1 and TRBJ2-1; TCRdb's D call of TRBD2 is untestable without DNA. The CDR3 covers 20 residues. Germline loops: CDR1 DFQATT, CDR2 SNEGSKA (reference sequence). CDR3: CSAPAGGLINFESSYNEQFF.

The chain combines TRBV11-2 with TRBJ2-3; TCRdb's assignment of TRBD1 cannot be checked, as there is no DNA. Germline V gene data show CDR1 as SGHAT and CDR2 as FQNNGV. CDR3 length: 15 residues. The CDR3: CASSLDGTGADTQYF.

The V gene is TRBV20-1, the J gene TRBJ2-7. Germline CDR1 reads DFQATT; CDR2 reads SNEGSKA (reference sequence). The CDR3 is made up of 15 amino acids. CDR3 amino acids: CSARVERGSSYEQYF.